The 32 T cell receptor beta chains given below trace back to one sample, sequenced in a study of cytomegalovirus exposure and HLA in healthy donors. 13 Jbeta primers and 60 Vbeta primers were used for the PCR. Sequencing was performed with immunoSEQ multiplex PCR; in TCRdb, only in-frame clones are kept and a portion is missing. The sample lists more than 80,000 clones, approximately 86% occurring once. Sequenced input: PBMCs. The receptor source for this set is a man aged 25-40 years in good health and CMV-seropositive.

V and J are TRBV18 and TRBJ1-3; the D gene is possibly TRBD1 (5 bases). Trimming removed 4 bases from V and 4 bases from J, with 17 bases in between. Germline values: CDR1 KGHSH, CDR2 LQKENI. This CDR3 contains 16 residues. The CDR3 loop is CASSLYRNAEGNTIYF. DNA of the CDR3: TGTGCCAGCTCACTTTACAGGAATGCGGAAGGAAACACCATATATTTT.

V gene TRBV4-1 combines with J gene TRBJ1-5, with TRBD1 matching 9 bases. V was clipped by 4 bases and J by 3 bases; unmatched bases: 4. Germline CDR1 reads MGHRA; CDR2 reads YSYEKL. CDR3 length: 15 amino acids. The CDR3 DNA reads TGCGCCAGCAGCCTTGGGGACAGGGTCAATCAGCCCCAGCATTTT. Protein: CASSLGDRVNQPQHF.

The J gene is TRBJ2-5, the V gene TRBV5-1; D might be TRBD2 (5 bases). Per germline, CDR1 SGHRS and CDR2 YFSETQ. CDR3 length equals 16 residues. Trimming shortened V by 0 bases and J by 2 bases, and 14 bases separated the two germline ends. The CDR3 sequence is CASSLGADWSQETQYF. DNA of the CDR3: TGCGCCAGCAGCTTGGGTGCGGACTGGTCTCAAGAGACCCAGTACTTC.

The rearrangement links TRBV5-1 to TRBJ1-6, with 9 bases lining up with TRBD1. Germline CDR1 SGHRS, CDR2 YFSETQ. CDR3 size: 13 residues. Trimming cost V 5 bases and J 8 bases; bases outside gene matches: 2. This chain's CDR3 is CASRGQGHSPLHF. The CDR3, as DNA: TGCGCCAGCAGGGGACAGGGTCATTCACCCCTCCACTTT.

The chain has TRBV19 and TRBJ1-1; 7 nucleotides match TRBD1. V shed 6 bases and J 11 bases; nucleotides not matched to a gene: 15. The CDR3 runs to 14 residues. CDR1 is LNHDA, CDR2 SQIVND, per germline (reference sequence). The CDR3 region has the DNA TGTGCCAGTAGAGGGGGACAGTCACACCGCCCCGCTTTCTTT. It yields the protein CASRGGQSHRPAFF.

The V gene is TRBV5-1, the J gene TRBJ2-3; 7 bases are shared with TRBD1. This CDR3 contains 14 residues. Germline CDR1 and CDR2: SGHRS and YFSETQ. V shed 0 bases, J shed 3 bases, and the junction held 1 base outside the gene matches. The CDR3 is CASSLEGQTDTQYF. The CDR3 bases are TGCGCCAGCAGCTTGGAGGGACAGACAGATACGCAGTATTTT.

Of note for this clone: The junction and the germline gene differ at one end; a read error may be behind it. This chain uses TRBV29-1 with TRBJ2-2; a weak D match, TRBD2 (6 bases). Germline V gene sequence: CDR1 SQVTM, CDR2 ANQGSEA. The CDR3 runs to 12 residues. Written as DNA, the CDR3 is TGCAGCGTTGGTAGGGGTTCCGGGGGGCTGTTTTTT. It translates to CSVGRGSGGLFF.

This chain joins TRBV29-1 and TRBJ2-3, with 8 bases lining up with TRBD2. Trimming took 5 bases from V and 0 from J; bases not matched to a gene: 10. The CDR3 contains 16 residues. CDR1 and CDR2 (germline): SQVTM, ANQGSEA. CDR3 nucleotides: TGCAGCGTTACCCCCTTAGCGGGAACTAGCACAGATACGCAGTATTTT. It yields the protein CSVTPLAGTSTDTQYF.

The DNA of the CDR3 is TGTGCCCCCCAGCTGCTTGTACAGGGATACTATGGCTACACCTTC. This codes for CAPQLLVQGYYGYTF. The genes are TRBV7-9 and TRBJ1-2; maybe TRBD1 (6 bases). Germline V gene sequence: CDR1 SEHNR, CDR2 FQNEAQ (reference sequence). V was pared by 11 bases and J by 3 bases, with 22 bases between. This CDR3 spans 15 amino acids.

This clone was detected only once. The CDR3 sequence is CASSQDGGADTQYF. CDR3 in DNA: TGTGCCAGCAGCCAAGATGGAGGGGCAGATACGCAGTATTTT. This rearrangement joins TRBV4-2 to TRBJ2-3; possibly TRBD2 for D (6 bases). This CDR3 has 14 residues. Germline lookup yields CDR1 LGHNA and CDR2 YNFKEQ. Trimming pared 0 bases from V and 4 bases from J, leaving 8 bases between.

This clone was recorded once. The chain employs TRBV7-9 and TRBJ2-3, with TRBD2 as a possible D gene (6 bases). The CDR3 is 17 amino acids. Germline V lookup: CDR1 SEHNR, CDR2 FQNEAQ (reference sequence). Trimming took 1 base from V and 5 from J, leaving 19 bases between them. CDR3 residues: CASSLVVLGGTLDTQYF. DNA for the CDR3: TGTGCCAGCAGCTTAGTGGTGCTAGGCGGGACCTTAGATACGCAGTATTTT.

V usage is TRBV18 and J usage is TRBJ2-7, with 8 nucleotides matching TRBD1. V trimming: 3 bases; J trimming: 5 bases; junction bases outside the gene matches: 3. CDR3 size: 13 residues. Germline V lookup: CDR1 KGHSH, CDR2 LQKENI. The CDR3 bases are TGTGCCAGCTCACCCGGGACAGGTCACGAGCAGTACTTC. Protein: CASSPGTGHEQYF.

V is TRBV10-1 and J is TRBJ2-2; D uncertain. Between the trimmed V and J ends, which lost 4 bases and 2 bases, there was a span of 8 bases. This CDR3 has 14 amino acids. CDR1 is WNHNN, CDR2 SYGVQD, per germline (reference sequence). CDR3 bases: TGCGCCAGCAGTGGCGGTAATAACACCGGGGAGCTGTTTTTT. This sequence encodes CASSGGNNTGELFF.

The V gene is TRBV7-9, the J gene TRBJ1-2; D is ambiguous. The CDR3 runs to 14 residues. V was shortened by 3 bases and J by 4 bases, with 12 bases between the two germline ends. Germline CDR1 SEHNR, CDR2 FQNEAQ (reference sequence). The CDR3 region is CASSFQRGIYGYTF. The CDR3 DNA reads as TGTGCCAGCAGCTTTCAACGGGGAATCTATGGCTACACCTTC. Supplemented by reference TRBV7-9 and TRBJ1-2, the full variable domain reads DTGVSQNPRHKITKRGQNVTFRCDPISEHNRLYWYRQTLGQGPEFLTYFQNEAQLEKSRLLSDRFSAERPKGSFSTLEIQRTEQGDSAMYLCASSFQRGIYGYTFGSGTRLTVV.

The chain recombines TRBV2 with TRBJ2-1; 9 nucleotides match TRBD1. Germline assignment: CDR1 SNHLY and CDR2 FYNNEI. With 2 bases clipped from V and 8 bases from J, the junction kept 7 bases outside the gene matches. CDR3 length: 15 amino acids. This CDR3 reads CASSEWGTGRDEQFF. The CDR3 DNA sequence: TGTGCCAGCAGTGAATGGGGGACAGGGAGGGATGAGCAGTTCTTC.

On this clone: At one of its ends the junction is not consistent with the germline gene, which may arise from a read error. This chain joins TRBV7-7 and TRBJ2-7, with a tentative D call TRBD1 (5 bases). Germline-derived CDR1 and CDR2 are SSHAT and FNYEAQ (reference sequence). The length of the CDR3 is 14 residues. CDR3 sequence (DNA): TGTGCTAGCAGTCCCCTTCAGGGAAACTACGAGCAGTACTTC. Residues: CASSPLQGNYEQYF.

The chain is built from TRBV2 and TRBJ2-7; no clear D gene. There are 12 residues in the CDR3. Per the germline V gene, CDR1 is SNHLY and CDR2 is FYNNEI. Deletions cut 7 bases from V and 2 bases from J, with 9 bases between. The CDR3 reads CASTRQTYEQYF. The CDR3 coding sequence is TGTGCCAGCACCAGGCAAACCTACGAGCAGTACTTC.

About this clone: A read error may account for a junction end that differs from germline. V and J are TRBV6-1 and TRBJ1-2; 8 bases match TRBD1. Looked up from germline, CDR1 is MNHNS and CDR2 is SASEGT. This CDR3 contains 15 residues. The CDR3 here is CATSGGQGVNYGYTF. The CDR3 coding sequence is TGTGCCACCAGTGGCGGACAGGGAGTTAACTATGGCTACACCTTC.

The chain employs TRBV5-1 and TRBJ2-2; 9 nucleotides match TRBD1. The CDR3 is made up of 14 amino acids. CDR1 SGHRS and CDR2 YFSETQ come from the germline V gene. V dropped 9 bases and J dropped 1; count of bases not matched to a gene: 4. CDR3: CATSGQGNTGELFF. As DNA, the CDR3 is TGCGCCACCTCGGGACAGGGGAACACCGGGGAGCTGTTTTTT.

This chain links TRBV6-5 with TRBJ1-2; no reliable D call. The ends were cut back, 0 bases at V and 4 bases at J, with 6 bases in the middle. The germline V gene has CDR1 MNHEY and CDR2 SVGAGI. The CDR3 contains 13 residues. CDR3: CASSYSGLYGYTF. The CDR3 nucleotides are TGTGCCAGCAGTTACTCAGGACTCTATGGCTACACCTTC.

This rearrangement joins TRBV5-1 to TRBJ2-1, with a possible D match to TRBD2 (5 bases). CDR3 length: 17 residues. Germline CDR1 SGHRS, CDR2 YFSETQ. Trimming took off 2 bases at V and 3 bases at J, with 18 bases between the two ends. CDR3 in amino acids: CASSFGIGSGHYNEQFF. The CDR3 DNA sequence: TGCGCCAGCAGCTTCGGTATTGGGAGCGGCCACTACAATGAGCAGTTCTTC.

This chain uses TRBV30 with TRBJ2-7; D gene uncertain. Germline V lookup: CDR1 GTSNPN, CDR2 SVGIG (reference sequence). Trimming stripped 5 bases from V and 5 bases from J, with 13 bases between. This CDR3 has 12 amino acids. Here the CDR3 reads CAWGPEGNEQYF. CDR3 sequence (DNA): TGTGCCTGGGGGCCAGAAGGCAACGAGCAGTACTTC.

The chain employs TRBV2 and TRBJ2-2, with unresolved D. The V and J ends lost 4 bases and 1 base respectively, with 7 bases between them. Germline-derived CDR1 and CDR2 are SNHLY and FYNNEI. The CDR3 contains 14 residues. This CDR3 is CASSALRNTGELFF. CDR3 nucleotides: TGTGCCAGCAGTGCCCTTAGGAACACCGGGGAGCTGTTTTTT.

This clone has just a few counts. The chain is built from TRBV28 and TRBJ1-2, with TRBD1 identical over 10 bases. This CDR3 region has 18 residues. Germline values: CDR1 MDHEN, CDR2 SYDVKM. V lost 6 bases to trimming and J lost 5 bases; unmatched junction nucleotides: 18. CDR3 in amino acids: CASSVPNLVGTGDYGYTF. DNA of the CDR3: TGTGCCAGCAGCGTCCCAAATCTCGTCGGGACAGGGGATTATGGCTACACCTTC.

The chain combines TRBV4-1 with TRBJ1-5; D ambiguous. The CDR3 loop spans 15 amino acids. Germline CDR1 and CDR2: MGHRA and YSYEKL. V dropped 2 bases and J dropped 1 base, with 9 bases sitting between them. CDR3 in amino acids: CASSQTQLSNQPQHF. In nucleotides, the CDR3 is TGCGCCAGCAGCCAAACACAGTTAAGCAATCAGCCCCAGCATTTT.

The chain combines TRBV28 with TRBJ1-2; no firm D call. CDR3 size: 12 residues. The ends were cut back, 1 base at V and 4 bases at J, with 4 bases in the middle. CDR1 MDHEN and CDR2 SYDVKM come from the germline V gene. CDR3 region: CASSLLSYGYTF. In DNA form, the CDR3 reads TGTGCCAGCAGTTTATTGAGCTATGGCTACACCTTC.

This chain connects TRBV15 to TRBJ2-4, with 9 bases that match TRBD1. Germline V gene lookup returns CDR1 LNHNV and CDR2 YYDKDF (reference sequence). Trimming removed 3 bases from V and 3 bases from J; junction bases left unmatched: 12. The CDR3 totals 18 residues. As DNA, the CDR3 is TGTGCCACCAGCAGTTGGACAGGGGAGTTGAGAATCAAAAACATTCAGTACTTC. Protein product: CATSSWTGELRIKNIQYF.

The gene calls are TRBV7-3 and TRBJ2-1; 10 bases fit TRBD2. The CDR3 length is 17 residues. The V gene's germline CDR1 is SGHTA and CDR2 FQGTGA. Trimming cost V 2 bases and J 5 bases; bases outside gene matches: 9. The CDR3 spells CASSLFASGSGDNEQFF. The CDR3 coding sequence is TGTGCCAGCAGCTTATTCGCTAGCGGGAGCGGGGACAATGAGCAGTTCTTC.

The CDR3 bases are TGTGCCAGCAGTCCCGTTATAAGCACAGATACGCAGTATTTT. Translating gives CASSPVISTDTQYF. This chain connects TRBV6-1 to TRBJ2-3, with D unresolved. CDR3 length: 14 residues. The germline V gene has CDR1 MNHNS and CDR2 SASEGT. Trimming shortened V by 5 bases and J by 0 bases, and 9 bases separated the two germline ends.

This clone was found once. This chain uses TRBV11-2 with TRBJ2-2; 8 nucleotides agree with TRBD1. There are 15 residues in the CDR3. Per germline, CDR1 SGHAT and CDR2 FQNNGV. Germline trimming cut 2 bases from V and 5 bases from J; bases unmatched to any gene: 4. For the CDR3, the DNA is TGTGCCAGCAGCTTACAGGGGGCGGAGACCGGGGAGCTGTTTTTT. This translates into CASSLQGAETGELFF.

Relative to its sample, this clone is medium-sized. Other DNA variants within this sample encode the same CDR3. V and J are TRBV6-1 and TRBJ2-2; 7 bases align to TRBD1. The CDR3 consists of 15 residues. The germline V gene has CDR1 MNHNS and CDR2 SASEGT. Trimming took 2 bases from V and 4 from J; bases not matched to a gene: 4. The CDR3 is CASSELAGGTGELFF. The CDR3 bases are TGTGCCAGCAGTGAATTGGCAGGGGGCACCGGGGAGCTGTTTTTT.

This chain uses TRBV5-8 with TRBJ2-4; 7 bases align to TRBD2. The CDR3 loop spans 15 amino acids. The V and J ends lost 2 bases and 4 bases, in that order; junction bases with no gene match: 6. Per the germline V gene, CDR1 is SGHTS and CDR2 is YDEGEE. This CDR3 is CASSFLIAGKNIQYF. CDR3 nucleotide sequence: TGTGCCAGCAGCTTCTTGATAGCGGGTAAAAACATTCAGTACTTC.